Sequencing of this T cell receptor beta chain was carried out in a study of shared clonotypes between healthy human individuals. Study results and caveats: Apart from blood, nothing was sampled; tissue repertoires likely differ. A small donor pool kept down the genetic and exposure-history diversity that was represented.

Turning to this clone: Its cognate antigen is unknown.

The junction had 4 bases not matched to a gene; V was cut back by 5 bases and J by 10 bases. The length of the CDR3 is 12 residues. Looked up from germline, CDR1 is SEHNR and CDR2 is FQNEAQ (reference sequence). It was around 0.3 ug DNA, some 33,000 T cell genomes, that went into each replicate PCR of unsorted PBMC. Using immunoSEQ multiplex PCR, the repertoire was profiled, and TCRdb retains in-frame clones only, with some absent. The sample consists of about 96,000 clones, roughly half of them appearing once. Sequencing was carried out using PBMCs. The sequence came from a woman aged 40 to 50 in good health. Some clones in this sample may be carry-over from other donors' samples. The chain combines TRBV7-9 with TRBJ2-1, with 8 positions matching TRBD2. This CDR3 reads CASSRTSSEQFF. The CDR3 DNA sequence: TGTGCCAGCAGCCGGACTAGCAGCGAGCAGTTCTTC.